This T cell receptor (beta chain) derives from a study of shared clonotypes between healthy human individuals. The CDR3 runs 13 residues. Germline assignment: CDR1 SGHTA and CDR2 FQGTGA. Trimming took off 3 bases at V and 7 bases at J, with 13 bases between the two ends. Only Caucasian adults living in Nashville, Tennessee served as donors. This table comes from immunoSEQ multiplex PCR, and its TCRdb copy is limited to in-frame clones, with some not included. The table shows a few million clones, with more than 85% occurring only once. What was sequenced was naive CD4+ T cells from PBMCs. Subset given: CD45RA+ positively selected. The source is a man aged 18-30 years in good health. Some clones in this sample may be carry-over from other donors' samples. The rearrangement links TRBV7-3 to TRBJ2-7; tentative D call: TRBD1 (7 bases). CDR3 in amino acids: CASSFGQEGEQYF. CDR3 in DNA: TGTGCCAGCAGCTTCGGACAGGAGGGAGAGCAGTACTTC.